These 24 T cell receptor beta chains share one sample of origin, sequenced in a study of neurological immune-mediated disorders (dated by TCRdb to between 2018 and 2021). Receptor amplification or capture employed 5' RACE. The run used an Illumina HiSeq 2500. Starting from the raw public reads, TCRdb applied fastp trimming at Q25, assembled clones with MiXCR and retained in-frame beta chains. A single entry per CDR3 protein holds the most common genes and DNA from its merged rows. The sample includes tens of thousands of distinct CDR3 sequences, with 15% to 20% observed a single time. Of the sample, 15% falls within the top ten clones. Sequencing was done on a sample of PBMCs. The receptor set was obtained from a woman aged 40-49 years in good health.

The table lists this clonotype with a few counts. The chain recombines TRBV15 with TRBJ1-4, with 7 bases matching TRBD1. The germline V gene encodes CDR1 LNHNV and CDR2 YYDKDF (reference sequence). V was clipped by 8 bases and J by 5 bases; unmatched bases: 8. The CDR3 extends over 14 amino acids. The CDR3 region has the DNA TGTGCCACCCGGACAGGACAAGAAAATGAAAAACTGTTTTTT. It is translated as CATRTGQENEKLFF.

This clonotype was seen ten or more times. The chain links TRBV27 to TRBJ1-5; D is unclear. The CDR3 totals 13 residues. The V gene lost 5 bases and the J gene lost 1 base, with 6 bases spanning the gap. CDR1 is MNHEY and CDR2 is SMNVEV in the germline V gene (reference sequence). CDR3 region: CASSEGSNQPQHF. The CDR3 DNA follows: TGTGCCAGCAGTGAGGGAAGCAATCAGCCCCAGCATTTT.

A few counts support this clonotype. The chain carries TRBV5-5 and TRBJ1-2, with D uncertain. The germline CDR1 and CDR2 sequences are SGHKS and YYEKEE (reference sequence). Deletions cut 3 bases from V and 3 bases from J, with 9 bases between. The CDR3 consists of 13 residues. DNA of the CDR3: TGTGCCAGCAGCTATGAACCTGACTATGGCTACACCTTC. Translated: CASSYEPDYGYTF.

This chain joins TRBV11-2 and TRBJ2-5, with D maybe TRBD2 (5 bases). Germline loops: CDR1 SGHAT, CDR2 FQNNGV. V was shortened by 5 bases and J by 2 bases, with 12 bases between the two germline ends. The CDR3 length is 14 residues. This CDR3 is CASSTMDFQETQYF. CDR3 coding DNA: TGTGCCAGCAGCACTATGGACTTTCAAGAGACCCAGTACTTC.

This clonotype was picked up many times. The gene calls are TRBV7-2 and TRBJ1-1, with D perhaps TRBD1 (5 bases). Trimming cost V 4 bases and J 0 bases, with 15 bases left between them. CDR1 SGHTA and CDR2 FQGNSA come from the germline V gene. This CDR3 has 16 residues. This chain's CDR3 is CASSSQGGTMNTEAFF. In DNA form, the CDR3 reads TGTGCCAGCAGCTCTCAGGGAGGAACTATGAACACTGAAGCTTTCTTT.

This clonotype was seen many times. The V gene is TRBV6-5, the J gene TRBJ2-7, with D maybe TRBD2 (5 bases). In germline, CDR1 is MNHEY, CDR2 SVGAGI. This CDR3 is built from 17 residues. V was cut by 0 bases and J by 2 bases, with 17 bases left in between. DNA of the CDR3: TGTGCCAGCAGTTACTCGATGGTCGGGGATTGGCCCTACGAGCAGTACTTC. Translation gives CASSYSMVGDWPYEQYF.

The V gene is TRBV6-2 or TRBV6-3, the J gene TRBJ2-5; 8 nucleotides line up with TRBD2. The CDR3 runs 16 residues. The V and J ends lost 6 bases and 2 bases, in that order; junction bases with no gene match: 11. Looked up from germline, CDR1 is MNHEY and CDR2 is SVGEGT. This CDR3 reads CASSSRSGGLQETQYF. Written as DNA, the CDR3 is TGTGCCAGCAGCAGTAGGAGCGGGGGTTTGCAAGAGACCCAGTACTTC.

This clonotype appeared many times. The chain is built from TRBV4-1 and TRBJ2-1; D is unresolved. CDR1 is MGHRA and CDR2 is YSYEKL in the germline V gene. Trimming shortened V by 3 bases and J by 4 bases, and 7 bases separated the two germline ends. The CDR3 loop spans 13 amino acids. CDR3 sequence: CASSQVKYNEQFF. CDR3 in DNA: TGCGCCAGCAGCCAGGTCAAATACAATGAGCAGTTCTTC.

This clonotype showed up many times. The chain has TRBV7-2 and TRBJ2-7, with TRBD2 identical over 8 bases. The CDR3 totals 15 residues. V was clipped by 1 base and J by 3 bases; unmatched bases: 5. CDR1 is SGHTA and CDR2 is FQGNSA in the germline V gene. The CDR3 is CASSLGGAGGYEQYF. In nucleotides, the CDR3 is TGTGCCAGCAGCTTAGGGGGGGCGGGGGGCTACGAGCAGTACTTC.

The chain joins TRBV10-1 to TRBJ1-5; the D is unclear. This CDR3 spans 12 amino acids. The V end was cut by 0 bases, the J end by 3 bases, with 0 bases between. Germline V gives CDR1 WNHNN, CDR2 SYGVQD (reference sequence). The DNA of the CDR3 is TGCGCCAGCAGTGAGTCCAATCAGCCCCAGCATTTT. Protein: CASSESNQPQHF.

This clonotype was found many times. The V call is TRBV12-3 or TRBV12-4, the J call TRBJ2-3; D not resolved. The V and J ends lost 3 bases and 0 bases respectively, with 7 bases between them. The CDR3 contains 14 residues. Here the CDR3 reads CASSLGSSTDTQYF. CDR3 DNA: TGTGCCAGCAGTTTGGGCAGTAGCACAGATACGCAGTATTTT.

This clonotype was found many times. The V and J genes are TRBV7-3 and TRBJ1-1, with a possible D match to TRBD1 (5 bases). Germline CDR1 and CDR2: SGHTA and FQGTGA. Trimming left V 1 base short and J 7 bases short, with 13 bases between. The CDR3 consists of 14 residues. The CDR3 reads CASSLMGGAGEAFF. The CDR3 coding sequence is TGTGCCAGCAGCTTAATGGGCGGGGCGGGTGAAGCTTTCTTT.

In regard to this clonotype: One end of the junction fails to match germline, which may point to a read error. The chain carries TRBV18 and TRBJ1-3; D unresolved. The germline CDR1 and CDR2 sequences are KGHSH and LQKENI. CDR3 length equals 15 residues. The CDR3 loop is CANSREVSKGNTIYF. In nucleotides, the CDR3 is TGTGCCAACTCACGGGAGGTCAGCAAAGGAAACACCATATATTTT.

This clonotype was counted once. The V gene is TRBV19, the J gene TRBJ1-1; unclear D gene. Germline V lookup: CDR1 LNHDA, CDR2 SQIVND (reference sequence). V lost 5 bases, J lost 6 bases, and 7 bases lay in between. This CDR3 comprises 11 residues. CDR3 sequence reads: CASSRRAEAFF. The CDR3, as DNA: TGTGCCAGTAGTCGACGGGCTGAAGCTTTCTTT.

This clonotype was observed many times. V gene TRBV20-1 combines with J gene TRBJ2-1; 9 bases map to TRBD1. This CDR3 has 15 residues. Germline V gene lookup returns CDR1 DFQATT and CDR2 SNEGSKA (reference sequence). V lost 6 bases, J lost 1 base, and 7 bases stayed unmatched. CDR3 in DNA: TGCAGTGCCAGGACAGGGGAAAGGTCCTACAATGAGCAGTTCTTC. Its protein product is CSARTGERSYNEQFF.

This clonotype was seen many times. The chain couples TRBV6-2 or TRBV6-3 to TRBJ2-1, with 8 bases aligning to TRBD1. The CDR3 spans 16 residues. CDR1 is MNHEY, CDR2 SVGEGT, per germline. After removal of 4 bases from V and 7 bases from J, the junction contained 12 bases not matched to a gene. The CDR3 here is CASSSWTGRTENEQFF. The DNA for the CDR3 is TGTGCCAGCAGTTCCTGGACAGGGCGAACGGAGAATGAGCAGTTCTTC.

About this clonotype itself: A junction end diverges from the germline sequence, so it may reflect a read error. V and J are TRBV27 and TRBJ1-2; no definite D call. The germline V gene has CDR1 MNHEY and CDR2 SMNVEV (reference sequence). The CDR3 spans 13 residues. CDR3 in DNA: TGTGCCAGCAGTTACGCACGGACGGGTGGCTACACCTTT. It specifies CASSYARTGGYTF.

In this sample, this clonotype turned up many times. J is TRBJ1-4 and V is TRBV20-1, with 7 positions matching TRBD1. The CDR3 totals 14 residues. Germline CDR1 DFQATT, CDR2 SNEGSKA (reference sequence). V dropped 5 bases and J dropped 8; count of bases not matched to a gene: 11. The CDR3 spells CSAFGQDGNEKLFF. The CDR3 bases are TGCAGTGCTTTCGGACAGGACGGGAACGAAAAACTGTTTTTT.

This clonotype was counted at least ten times. V is TRBV5-5 and J is TRBJ2-1; the D is unclear. Germline V gene sequence: CDR1 SGHKS, CDR2 YYEKEE (reference sequence). This CDR3 has 16 residues. Trimming removed 1 base at V and 0 bases at J, with 11 bases between. The CDR3 nucleotides read TGTGCCAGCAGCTTGTCTCCCCCAGTCTCCTACAATGAGCAGTTCTTC. Encoded protein: CASSLSPPVSYNEQFF. The whole variable domain, filled in from reference TRBV5-5 and TRBJ2-1, reads DAGVTQSPTHLIKTRGQQVTLRCSPISGHKSVSWYQQVLGQGPQFIFQYYEKEERGRGNFPDRFSARQFPNYSSELNVNALLLGDSALYLCASSLSPPVSYNEQFFGPGTRLTVL.

The table lists this clonotype with a few counts. The chain uses TRBV3-1 and TRBJ2-1, with a tentative D call TRBD2 (5 bases). V was trimmed by 7 bases and J by 4 bases, leaving 17 bases between them. The CDR3 is made up of 15 amino acids. Germline V lookup: CDR1 LGHDT, CDR2 YNNKEL (reference sequence). Here the CDR3 reads CASTPSGSGYNEQFF. The CDR3 DNA reads as TGTGCCAGCACACCGTCGGGGTCTGGGTACAATGAGCAGTTCTTC.

In this sample, this clonotype turned up many times. The chain couples TRBV7-8 to TRBJ2-3; D possibly uses TRBD1 or TRBD2 (7 bases each). V lost 4 bases to trimming and J lost 0 bases, with 14 bases between them. Germline lookup yields CDR1 SGHVS and CDR2 FQNEAQ. This CDR3 contains 16 residues. CDR3: CASSSRGRGSTDTQYF. The CDR3 DNA is TGTGCCAGCAGCTCTAGGGGGCGGGGGAGCACAGATACGCAGTATTTT.

The table lists this clonotype with many counts. V and J are TRBV20-1 and TRBJ2-7; the match to TRBD2 covers 7 bases. This CDR3 is 11 amino acids long. Germline lookup yields CDR1 DFQATT and CDR2 SNEGSKA (reference sequence). Germline trimming cut 5 bases from V and 6 bases from J; bases unmatched to any gene: 4. The CDR3 loop is CSAGTIGEQYF. CDR3 nucleotide sequence: TGCAGTGCTGGGACTATAGGCGAGCAGTACTTC.

This clonotype was counted at least ten times. The chain uses TRBV20-1 and TRBJ2-1, with 7 bases matching TRBD2. CDR3 size: 15 residues. The V segment lost 6 bases and the J segment 9 bases; nucleotides outside the gene matches: 17. Germline V gene data show CDR1 as DFQATT and CDR2 as SNEGSKA (reference sequence). For the CDR3, the DNA is TGCAGTGCCCTGACCGGGGTAGCGGGCGGAACTGAGCAGTTCTTC. Its protein is CSALTGVAGGTEQFF.

This clonotype was picked up many times. The genes are TRBV6-2 or TRBV6-3 and TRBJ2-1; D possibly corresponds to TRBD2 (5 bases). The V end was cut by 4 bases, the J end by 5 bases, with 15 bases between. The V gene's germline CDR1 is MNHEY and CDR2 SVGEGT. CDR3 length: 15 amino acids. The CDR3 coding sequence is TGTGCCAGCAGTTTCTATATCGGGGAGAACAATGAGCAGTTCTTC. This translates into CASSFYIGENNEQFF.